Included here is one T cell receptor (beta chain) sequence, with context. Its specificity is not known. Only in-frame clones appear in the TCRdb table, and some are missing; sequencing was by immunoSEQ multiplex PCR. The data show tens of thousands of clones, 80% to 95% seen once. These data originate in a study of OX40 agonist ivuxolimab in advanced cancers. General study results and limits: The study observed clonal expansion of CD4+ and CD8+ blood T cells by week 6 at 0.1 to 3.0 mg/kg.

This receptor was identified in an adult with an advanced solid tumor such as melanoma, head and neck, liver or kidney cancer. The source material was CD4+ or CD8+ T cells sorted from blood, sampled in a trial of the OX40 agonist ivuxolimab.

This CDR3 reads CASSQESARGYNEQFF. CDR3 DNA sequence: TGTGCCAGCAGCCAAGAATCGGCGCGGGGCTACAATGAGCAGTTCTTC. This rearrangement joins TRBV14 to TRBJ2-1; D is perhaps TRBD2 (6 bases). This CDR3 has 16 amino acids. V gave up 0 bases and J gave up 3 bases, with 12 bases separating them. The germline V gene has CDR1 SGHDN and CDR2 FVKESK. Full variable domain (outside the CDR3, taken from reference TRBV14 and TRBJ2-1): EAGVTQFPSHSVIEKGQTVTLRCDPISGHDNLYWYRRVMGKEIKFLLHFVKESKQDESGMPNNRFLAERTGGTYSTLKVQPAELEDSGVYFCASSQESARGYNEQFFGPGTRLTVL.